Listed below are T cell receptor beta chains from one sample, sequenced in a study of identical twins. One entry per CDR3 protein results from TCRdb running MiXCR on the 5' RACE reads. This sample has 400,000 to 550,000 distinct CDR3 sequences, with 24% found just once. The same data also contributed to another study, on T cells expressing NK-cell markers.

The sample taken for sequencing was CD4+ T cells sorted from blood. The receptor source for this set is a woman younger than 30 in good health. Each CDR3 is given with its conserved first and last residue. A D gene is named only where the DNA matches it firmly. Clone size, where shown, is once, few, many, or a class for clones that have expanded.

D gene,J gene,V gene,clone size,CDR3 protein,CDR3 DNA
-,TRBJ2-1,TRBV4-2,-,CASSQSTLAGRYNEQFF,TGTGCCAGCAGCCAATCAACCCTGGCGGGGAGGTACAATGAGCAGTTCTTC
TRBD2,TRBJ2-1,TRBV29-1,-,CSVVGSGRNEQFF,TGCAGCGTTGTGGGTAGCGGGAGAAATGAGCAGTTCTTC
TRBD1,TRBJ1-1,TRBV4-3,-,CASSQPGQEAFF,TGCGCCAGCAGCCAGCCGGGACAGGAAGCTTTCTTT
-,TRBJ1-1,TRBV11-2,-,CASSSRLSNTEAFF,TGTGCCAGCAGCTCTAGACTGAGTAACACTGAAGCTTTCTTT
TRBD2,TRBJ2-1,TRBV20-1,-,CSARAGGDYNEQFF,TGCAGTGCCAGAGCGGGAGGTGACTACAATGAGCAGTTCTTC
TRBD1,TRBJ1-5,TRBV24-1,many,CATGQGFQPQHF,TGTGCCACCGGACAGGGTTTTCAGCCCCAGCATTTT
-,TRBJ2-2,TRBV5-1,many,CASSAGLTGELFF,TGCGCCAGCAGCGCAGGGTTAACCGGGGAGCTGTTTTTT
TRBD1,TRBJ1-2,TRBV20-1,-,CSGRGSNYGYTF,TGCAGTGGCAGGGGGTCGAACTATGGCTACACCTTC
-,TRBJ2-7,TRBV10-3,-,CAISETPTASYEQYF,TGTGCCATCAGTGAGACACCGACAGCCTCATACGAGCAGTACTTC
TRBD1,TRBJ2-4,TRBV12-3/TRBV12-4,many,CASSLNRGKYF,TGTGCCAGCAGTTTAAACAGGGGAAAGTACTTC
-,TRBJ2-4,TRBV11-2,many,CASSLQGPLAKNIQYF,TGTGCCAGCAGCTTACAGGGGCCGTTAGCCAAAAACATTCAGTACTTC
TRBD1,TRBJ1-4,TRBV6-1,-,CASSRRGLGEKLFF,TGTGCCAGCAGTCGGAGGGGGCTGGGTGAAAAACTGTTTTTT
TRBD1,TRBJ1-2,TRBV2,-,CASSVQGDWGYTF,TGTGCCAGCAGTGTACAGGGGGATTGGGGCTACACCTTC
TRBD2,TRBJ2-1,TRBV7-9,few,CASSLAGTRNNEQFF,TGTGCCAGCAGCTTAGCTGGGACTAGAAACAATGAGCAGTTCTTC
-,TRBJ2-6,TRBV2,-,CASRRVSGANVLTF,TGTGCCAGCAGGCGCGTCTCTGGGGCCAACGTCCTGACTTTC
TRBD2,TRBJ2-1,TRBV10-3,few,CAISPPGLANEQFF,TGTGCCATCAGTCCCCCGGGACTAGCCAATGAGCAGTTCTTC
TRBD1,TRBJ1-5,TRBV6-1,-,CASSAGQGLTDGQPQHF,TGTGCCAGCAGTGCAGGACAGGGTTTGACGGACGGTCAGCCCCAGCATTTT
TRBD1,TRBJ1-4,TRBV12-3/TRBV12-4,few,CASSRDRPEKLFF,TGTGCCAGCAGCCGGGACAGGCCTGAAAAACTGTTTTTT